A selection of T cell receptor beta chains follows, all from one sample in a study of T cell repertoires in cytomegalovirus infection. TCRdb reanalysed the reads using MiXCR and keeps one entry per CDR3 protein. The sample lists 830,000 or so distinct CDR3 sequences, 30% to 35% occurring once. Antigen specificity for these receptors is unknown. Here the sequenced sample was cultured CD8+ T cells from PBMCs, taken from culture after CMV antigen stimulation. These receptors all come from a human donor in good health (CMV status not recorded). Some clones in this sample may be carry-over from other donors' samples. Each CDR3 is given with its conserved first and last residue. Fields, in order: D gene, clone size, J gene, V gene, CDR3 protein, CDR3 DNA. A D gene is named only where the DNA matches it firmly. Clone sizes are given selectively: once, few, many, or a class where the clone is expanded.

>NA|NA|TRBJ2-2|TRBV7-6
CASSKGWNTGELFF
TGTGCCAGCAGTAAAGGGTGGAACACCGGGGAGCTGTTTTTT
>NA|NA|TRBJ2-5|TRBV2
CASSDGRGGMQETQYF
TGTGCCAGCAGTGACGGCAGGGGAGGAATGCAAGAGACCCAGTACTTC
>NA|NA|TRBJ1-1|TRBV15
CATSRDQWAGENTEAFF
TGTGCCACCAGCAGAGATCAGTGGGCAGGGGAGAACACTGAAGCTTTCTTT
>TRBD1|few|TRBJ1-5|TRBV7-4
CASSSGGTGHQPQHF
TGTGCCAGCAGCTCGGGAGGGACAGGCCATCAGCCCCAGCATTTT
>NA|few|TRBJ1-1|TRBV7-9
CASTGRVTEAFF
TGTGCCAGCACCGGGAGGGTCACTGAAGCTTTCTTT
>TRBD2|many|TRBJ2-3|TRBV7-2
CASSSVPGTSGYDPYTQYF
TGTGCCAGCAGCTCAGTCCCCGGGACTAGCGGGTATGATCCCTATACGCAGTATTTT
>TRBD2|few|TRBJ2-3|TRBV6-5
CASSYFGGAYTDTQYF
TGTGCCAGCAGTTATTTCGGGGGGGCGTACACAGATACGCAGTATTTT
>NA|many|TRBJ2-1|TRBV12-3/TRBV12-4
CASSLEWYEQFF
TGTGCCAGCAGTTTAGAGTGGTACGAGCAGTTCTTC
>NA|many|TRBJ2-1|TRBV7-9
CASTSGSYNEQFF
TGTGCCAGCACCTCTGGGTCCTACAATGAGCAGTTCTTC
>NA|few|TRBJ2-1|TRBV15
CATSRVPYNEQFF
TGTGCCACCAGCAGAGTTCCCTACAATGAGCAGTTCTTC
>TRBD1|many|TRBJ1-1|TRBV12-3/TRBV12-4
CASSSTGRLRAEAFF
TGTGCCAGCAGTTCGACAGGGAGACTGCGCGCTGAAGCTTTCTTT
>TRBD2|many|TRBJ2-1|TRBV3-1
CASSQVAGGLDNEQFF
TGTGCCAGCAGCCAAGTAGCGGGGGGGTTGGACAATGAGCAGTTCTTC
>NA|many|TRBJ1-1|TRBV25-1
CASIVGDSGNTEAFF
TGTGCCAGCATCGTTGGAGACAGTGGAAACACTGAAGCTTTCTTT
>NA|NA|TRBJ2-7|TRBV20-1
CSALEYEQYF
TGCAGTGCCCTGGAGTACGAGCAGTACTTC
>TRBD1|NA|TRBJ1-3|TRBV12-3/TRBV12-4
CASSPRGQGALWAGNTIYF
TGTGCCAGCAGTCCGCGGGGACAGGGGGCCCTTTGGGCTGGAAACACCATATATTTT
>NA|many|TRBJ1-6|TRBV12-3/TRBV12-4
CASSPDRFSYNSPLHF
TGTGCCAGCAGTCCTGACCGATTCTCCTATAATTCACCCCTCCACTTT
>NA|few|TRBJ2-1|TRBV7-2
CASSFGRFPYNEQFF
TGTGCCAGCAGCTTCGGGAGATTCCCCTACAATGAGCAGTTCTTC
>NA|few|TRBJ2-1|TRBV27
CASSLSGYSYNEQFF
TGTGCCAGCAGTTTATCGGGCTACTCCTACAATGAGCAGTTCTTC
>NA|NA|TRBJ1-5|TRBV7-4
CASRKSGRNQPQHF
TGTGCCAGCAGAAAATCAGGGCGCAATCAGCCCCAGCATTTT
>TRBD2|NA|TRBJ2-5|TRBV4-3
CASSSGGRAETQYF
TGCGCCAGCAGTAGCGGGGGGAGGGCAGAGACCCAGTACTTC
>TRBD1|NA|TRBJ1-2|TRBV7-2
CVSSPGQGPGYTF
TGTGTCAGCAGCCCCGGACAGGGACCTGGCTACACCTTC
>NA|NA|TRBJ2-7|TRBV6-1
CASPGYMAYEQYF
TGTGCCAGCCCCGGGTACATGGCCTACGAGCAGTACTTC
>NA|many|TRBJ2-4|TRBV12-3/TRBV12-4
CASSLEAFWGAQFDIQYF
TGTGCCAGCAGTTTAGAGGCCTTTTGGGGGGCCCAGTTCGACATTCAGTACTTC
>NA|few|TRBJ1-2|TRBV19
CASSIGVYPPGYTF
TGTGCCAGTAGTATAGGAGTGTATCCCCCTGGCTACACCTTC
>NA|NA|TRBJ2-1|TRBV6-5
CASSYYPFGGAYNEQFF
TGTGCCAGCAGTTACTACCCTTTCGGGGGTGCCTACAATGAGCAGTTCTTC
>NA|few|TRBJ2-1|TRBV5-6
CASSWTAFHNEQFF
TGTGCCAGCAGCTGGACGGCGTTCCACAATGAGCAGTTCTTC
>NA|NA|TRBJ2-7|TRBV20-1
CSATSPRGDFGEQYF
TGCAGTGCTACCTCCCCTAGAGGGGACTTTGGCGAGCAGTACTTC
>NA|NA|TRBJ1-2|TRBV2
CASSEYRDDYGYTF
TGTGCCAGCAGTGAGTACAGGGACGACTATGGCTACACCTTC
>TRBD1|NA|TRBJ2-2|TRBV5-5
CASSWGGTGITGELFF
TGTGCCAGCAGCTGGGGTGGGACAGGGATTACCGGGGAGCTGTTTTTT
>NA|NA|TRBJ2-5|TRBV7-9
CASSLVGGMKTQYF
TGTGCCAGCAGCTTAGTGGGGGGAATGAAGACCCAGTACTTC
>NA|NA|TRBJ1-5|TRBV15
CATSLGRAHPQHF
TGTGCCACCAGCCTAGGGAGGGCCCATCCCCAGCATTTT
>NA|NA|TRBJ2-2|TRBV10-3
CAISDQWDGPNTGELFF
TGTGCCATCAGTGACCAGTGGGACGGACCGAACACCGGGGAGCTGTTTTTT
>NA|NA|TRBJ2-7|TRBV6-1
CASSGETGISYEQYF
TGTGCCAGCAGTGGGGAAACCGGAATCTCCTACGAGCAGTACTTC
>TRBD1|NA|TRBJ2-4|TRBV12-3/TRBV12-4
CASSPGQGNIQYF
TGTGCCAGCAGTCCAGGACAGGGTAACATTCAGTACTTC
>NA|few|TRBJ2-4|TRBV5-7
CASSPIGGGATLAKNIQYF
TGTGCCAGCAGCCCGATTGGCGGGGGCGCTACTCTAGCCAAAAACATTCAGTACTTC
>TRBD2|few|TRBJ2-5|TRBV5-5
CASTWGGTQYF
TGTGCCAGCACCTGGGGGGGAACCCAGTACTTC
>NA|NA|TRBJ1-1|TRBV7-3
CASSSQEGPNTEAFF
TGTGCCAGCAGCTCCCAAGAAGGCCCGAACACTGAAGCTTTCTTT
>TRBD1|NA|TRBJ1-1|TRBV7-9
CASSYGTERGTAFF
TGTGCCAGCAGCTACGGGACAGAGAGGGGGACGGCTTTCTTT
>NA|many|TRBJ1-1|TRBV19
CASTLIRDGDMGGAFF
TGTGCCAGTACTCTTATCCGGGACGGCGACATGGGGGGAGCTTTCTTT
>NA|few|TRBJ1-5|TRBV6-2/TRBV6-3
CASSFPLGLQPQHF
TGTGCCAGCAGTTTTCCCCTTGGACTTCAGCCCCAGCATTTT
>NA|few|TRBJ2-1|TRBV12-3/TRBV12-4
CATNPLGGFYNEQFF
TGTGCCACCAACCCGCTGGGGGGTTTTTACAATGAGCAGTTCTTC
>NA|few|TRBJ2-3|TRBV18
CASSPLTTSTDTQYF
TGTGCCAGCTCACCCCTGACAACTAGCACAGATACGCAGTATTTT
>NA|few|TRBJ1-2|TRBV7-6
CASSLDTRGARGYTF
TGTGCCAGCAGCTTAGATACGCGGGGGGCGCGGGGCTACACCTTC
>TRBD1|few|TRBJ1-2|TRBV6-2/TRBV6-3
CASRWTSTGNYGYTF
TGTGCCAGCAGATGGACCTCGACAGGGAACTATGGCTACACCTTC
>NA|many|TRBJ2-5|TRBV7-9
CASSLKREETQYF
TGTGCCAGCAGCTTAAAGAGGGAGGAGACCCAGTACTTC
>NA|NA|TRBJ1-1|TRBV7-6
CASTIGVNTEAFF
TGTGCCAGCACCATAGGGGTGAACACTGAAGCTTTCTTT
>NA|few|TRBJ2-3|TRBV24-1
CATSGTIPGRWADTQYF
TGTGCCACCAGTGGCACAATTCCGGGACGGTGGGCAGATACGCAGTATTTT
>TRBD1|NA|TRBJ1-5|TRBV6-6
CASIDRGGFQPQHF
TGTGCCAGCATCGACAGGGGAGGGTTTCAGCCCCAGCATTTT
>TRBD1|NA|TRBJ1-2|TRBV2
CASSELRDSNYGYTF
TGTGCCAGCAGTGAACTAAGGGACAGCAACTATGGCTACACCTTC
>TRBD1|NA|TRBJ1-5|TRBV19
CASMNRGAQPQHF
TGTGCCAGTATGAACAGGGGAGCTCAGCCCCAGCATTTT
>NA|few|TRBJ2-5|TRBV7-8
CASSFTEDREETQYF
TGTGCCAGCAGCTTTACCGAGGATAGAGAAGAGACCCAGTACTTC
>TRBD1|NA|TRBJ1-4|TRBV7-9
CASSLTGVSLFF
TGTGCCAGCAGCTTGACAGGGGTATCGCTGTTTTTT
>NA|NA|TRBJ2-2|TRBV19
CASSKGIAGELFF
TGTGCCAGTAGTAAAGGGATCGCCGGGGAGCTGTTTTTT
>NA|NA|TRBJ1-4|TRBV20-1
CSARSTVATNEKLFF
TGCAGTGCTAGGTCTACGGTTGCAACTAATGAAAAACTGTTTTTT
>NA|NA|TRBJ2-2|TRBV7-3
CASSLILGAYTGELFF
TGTGCCAGCAGCTTAATCCTAGGGGCTTACACCGGGGAGCTGTTTTTT
>NA|NA|TRBJ1-1|TRBV7-6
CASSLEIGVGTEAFF
TGTGCCAGCAGCCTCGAGATAGGGGTCGGCACTGAAGCTTTCTTT
>NA|NA|TRBJ2-1|TRBV29-1
CSVEGEQGGYNEQFF
TGCAGCGTTGAAGGGGAACAGGGGGGGTACAATGAGCAGTTCTTC
>NA|few|TRBJ2-5|TRBV3-1
CASSQETGRWQETQYF
TGTGCCAGCAGCCAAGAGACGGGGAGGTGGCAAGAGACCCAGTACTTC
>NA|few|TRBJ1-1|TRBV7-9
CASSQSAGEGYTEAFF
TGTGCCAGCAGCCAAAGTGCCGGGGAGGGGTACACTGAAGCTTTCTTT